Shown below are 8 T cell receptor beta chains from a single sample sequenced in a study of shared clonotypes between healthy human individuals. CD45RO negativity and positive selection for CCR7 defined naive CD8 cells, a population that excluded terminally differentiated effector memory CD45RA+ cells. TCRdb's copy holds only in-frame clones and misses some; the assay was immunoSEQ multiplex PCR. The sample holds over 2,000,000 clones, 90% to 95% seen once. Sequenced material: naive CD8+ T cells from PBMCs. Receptors originate from a man aged 18 to 29 in good health. Some clones in this sample may be carry-over from other donors' samples.

The CDR3 protein is CASSAGPAMGEQYF. CDR3 nucleotide sequence: TGTGCCAGCAGCGCCGGACCGGCCATGGGGGAGCAGTACTTC. The V gene is TRBV9, the J gene TRBJ2-7; D is uncertain. V was clipped by 3 bases and J by 7 bases, with 17 bases between them. The CDR3 sequence is 14 residues long. Germline V CDR1 and CDR2: SGDLS, YYNGEE.

J is TRBJ2-1 and V is TRBV4-3, with TRBD1 as a possible D gene (6 bases). Trimming pared 5 bases from V and 0 bases from J, leaving 11 bases between. The CDR3 is made up of 15 amino acids. In germline, CDR1 is LGHNA, CDR2 YSLEER. The chain's CDR3 is CASSSGVYSYNEQFF. CDR3 in DNA: TGCGCCAGCAGCTCAGGGGTATACTCCTACAATGAGCAGTTCTTC.

This chain links TRBV19 with TRBJ2-7, with TRBD1 matching over 7 bases. This CDR3 region has 14 residues. Germline lookup yields CDR1 LNHDA and CDR2 SQIVND (reference sequence). Trimming removed 1 base from V and 5 bases from J; junction bases left unmatched: 5. The CDR3 reads CASSIVPGGNEQYF. CDR3 nucleotide sequence: TGTGCCAGTAGTATAGTTCCAGGGGGTAACGAGCAGTACTTC.

This clone was recorded a few times. Other DNA sequences in the sample encode the same CDR3. This sequence joins TRBV9 and TRBJ1-1, with D possibly matching TRBD1 (5 bases). Germline V gene data show CDR1 as SGDLS and CDR2 as YYNGEE. Trimming left V 2 bases short and J 2 bases short, with 7 bases between. The CDR3 is 13 amino acids. CDR3 sequence (DNA): TGTGCCAGCAGCGTGGACACCAACACTGAAGCTTTCTTT. Encoded protein: CASSVDTNTEAFF.

The J gene is TRBJ1-4, the V gene TRBV28; D is unresolved. The germline CDR1 and CDR2 sequences are MDHEN and SYDVKM. V was trimmed by 6 bases and J by 8 bases, leaving 16 bases between them. The CDR3 extends over 14 amino acids. The CDR3 nucleotides read TGTGCCAGCAGCTATAGGGCCACCATGGAAAAACTGTTTTTT. It specifies CASSYRATMEKLFF.

The chain combines TRBV7-2 with TRBJ2-1; 8 bases map to TRBD2. Germline V gene data show CDR1 as SGHTA and CDR2 as FQGNSA. V trimming: 4 bases; J trimming: 5 bases; junction bases outside the gene matches: 10. This CDR3 region has 16 residues. CDR3 amino acids: CASSSSGSLVHNEQFF. The CDR3 region has the DNA TGTGCCAGCAGCTCGAGCGGGAGCTTGGTCCACAATGAGCAGTTCTTC.

The chain combines TRBV19 with TRBJ1-5; perhaps TRBD1 as D (5 bases). The ends were cut back, 5 bases at V and 0 bases at J, with 14 bases in the middle. The CDR3 totals 16 residues. Germline V CDR1 and CDR2: LNHDA, SQIVND (reference sequence). Written as DNA, the CDR3 is TGTGCCAGTAGTCCTTCGACAGCCTATAGCAATCAGCCCCAGCATTTT. Translated, it gives CASSPSTAYSNQPQHF. The full variable domain, its missing parts supplied by reference TRBV19 and TRBJ1-5, is DGGITQSPKYLFRKEGQNVTLSCEQNLNHDAMYWYRQDPGQGLRLIYYSQIVNDFQKGDIAEGYSVSREKKESFPLTVTSAQKNPTAFYLCASSPSTAYSNQPQHFGDGTRLSIL.

V usage is TRBV7-9 and J usage is TRBJ2-1; the D call may be TRBD1 or TRBD2 (5 bases each). The V gene lost 9 bases and the J gene lost 8 bases, with 17 bases spanning the gap. CDR1 is SEHNR, CDR2 FQNEAQ, per germline (reference sequence). The CDR3 totals 13 residues. CDR3 amino acids: CASPGGRSDEQFF. CDR3 in DNA: TGTGCCAGTCCTGGGGGTCGGTCTGATGAGCAGTTCTTC.